Listed here are 26 T cell receptor beta chains from one sample, sequenced in a study of shared clonotypes between healthy human individuals. Sequencing was performed with immunoSEQ multiplex PCR; in TCRdb, only in-frame clones are kept and a portion is missing. This table holds about 960,000 clones, approximately 80% found once. Sequencing was carried out using memory CD4+ T cells sorted from blood. Subset denoted: CD45RA-negative fraction. These receptors were collected from a man aged 18 to 30 in good health.

V gene TRBV5-1 combines with J gene TRBJ2-7; no firm D call. CDR1 SGHRS and CDR2 YFSETQ come from the germline V gene. Trimming took off 0 bases at V and 1 base at J, with 14 bases between the two ends. This CDR3 comprises 16 residues. CDR3 nucleotides: TGCGCCAGCAGCTTGGAATGGGGTGTCTATTCCTACGAGCAGTACTTC. It yields the protein CASSLEWGVYSYEQYF.

This chain joins TRBV4-1 and TRBJ1-1; 7 nucleotides match TRBD1. Trimming took 6 bases from V and 3 from J; bases not matched to a gene: 4. The CDR3 contains 13 residues. Germline CDR1 MGHRA, CDR2 YSYEKL. CDR3 sequence: CASRATGDTEAFF. The CDR3 nucleotides read TGCGCCAGCAGAGCTACAGGGGACACTGAAGCTTTCTTT.

V is TRBV7-2 and J is TRBJ1-5, with 7 positions matching TRBD1. The V gene end was trimmed by 4 bases and the J gene end by 4 bases; junction bases not matched to a gene: 13. The germline CDR1 and CDR2 sequences are SGHTA and FQGNSA. CDR3 length: 17 amino acids. The CDR3 sequence is CASSSHGAGGSNQPQHF. CDR3 coding DNA: TGTGCCAGCAGCTCCCACGGGGCAGGGGGAAGTAATCAGCCCCAGCATTTT. The entire variable domain, with the rest obtained from reference TRBV7-2 and TRBJ1-5, is as follows: GAGVSQSPSNKVTEKGKDVELRCDPISGHTALYWYRQSLGQGLEFLIYFQGNSAPDKSGLPSDRFSAERTGGSVSTLTIQRTQQEDSAVYLCASSSHGAGGSNQPQHFGDGTRLSIL.

The J gene is TRBJ1-3, the V gene TRBV7-8; D ambiguous. The CDR3 length is 13 residues. The germline V gene has CDR1 SGHVS and CDR2 FQNEAQ. Trimming took 3 bases from V and 4 from J, leaving 7 bases between them. The CDR3 sequence: CASSFNGGNTIYF. As DNA, the CDR3 is TGTGCCAGCAGCTTTAATGGGGGAAACACCATATATTTT.

Here the CDR3 DNA reads TGTGCCAGCAGCATAAGCGGTGGTGGTCTTCCCGGGGAGCTGTTTTTT. Its translation is CASSISGGGLPGELFF. V is TRBV9 and J is TRBJ2-2, with a tentative D call TRBD2 (5 bases). Trimming took 4 bases from V and 6 from J, leaving 19 bases between them. This CDR3 contains 16 residues. The germline V gene encodes CDR1 SGDLS and CDR2 YYNGEE.

CDR3 coding DNA: TGTGCCAGCAGCTTAGGGACTAGCGGGGGGCAAGATACGCAGTATTTT. Protein: CASSLGTSGGQDTQYF. V is TRBV7-8 and J is TRBJ2-3, with 14 bases aligning to TRBD2. The J segment lost 5 bases and the V segment lost 1 base, leaving 2 bases of the junction unmatched. CDR1 is SGHVS and CDR2 is FQNEAQ in the germline V gene. This CDR3 has 16 residues.

The rearrangement links TRBV2 to TRBJ1-2; D ambiguous. Germline-derived CDR1 and CDR2 are SNHLY and FYNNEI. CDR3 length: 14 residues. V shed 0 bases and J shed 2 bases, with 7 bases lying between them. CDR3 sequence (DNA): TGTGCCAGCAGTGAAGCCGGCTCCAACTATGGCTACACCTTC. It specifies CASSEAGSNYGYTF.

Of note for this clone: Different DNA sequences within this sample yield the same CDR3. The chain uses TRBV19 and TRBJ2-2; perhaps D is TRBD1 or TRBD2 (5 bases each). CDR3 length: 14 residues. The germline V gene encodes CDR1 LNHDA and CDR2 SQIVND (reference sequence). Trimming shortened V by 5 bases and J by 5 bases, and 12 bases separated the two germline ends. This CDR3 reads CASSGLAGTGELFF. CDR3 bases: TGTGCCAGTAGTGGGCTAGCAGGGACCGGGGAGCTGTTTTTT.

V and J are TRBV4-3 and TRBJ1-1; maybe TRBD1 (5 bases). The V gene's germline CDR1 is LGHNA and CDR2 YSLEER. The V and J ends lost 3 bases and 7 bases respectively, with 12 bases between them. The CDR3 covers 13 residues. The CDR3 reads CASSHPGSNEAFF. CDR3 nucleotide sequence: TGCGCCAGCAGCCACCCAGGGTCGAATGAAGCTTTCTTT.

This clone was detected many times. V is TRBV28 and J is TRBJ2-3; a weak D match, TRBD2 (6 bases). The germline V and J ends were trimmed by 6 bases and 2 bases, with 15 bases remaining between them. Germline V CDR1 and CDR2: MDHEN, SYDVKM. The CDR3 has 15 residues. The CDR3 region has the DNA TGTGCCAGCAGCCAGCCTAGCGAACTCACAGATACGCAGTATTTT. It is translated as CASSQPSELTDTQYF.

In its sample, this clone was seen a few times. V and J are TRBV7-9 and TRBJ1-1; no reliable D call. The CDR3 is 14 residues long. CDR1 and CDR2 from the germline V gene are SEHNR and FQNEAQ (reference sequence). V was trimmed by 0 bases and J by 5 bases, leaving 10 bases between them. In DNA form, the CDR3 reads TGTGCCAGCAGCTTAGCAGAGCCTATTACTGAAGCTTTCTTT. Amino acids: CASSLAEPITEAFF. Based on the CDR3 plus reference TRBV7-9 and TRBJ1-1, the full variable domain is DTGVSQNPRHKITKRGQNVTFRCDPISEHNRLYWYRQTLGQGPEFLTYFQNEAQLEKSRLLSDRFSAERPKGSFSTLEIQRTEQGDSAMYLCASSLAEPITEAFFGQGTRLTVV.

The chain employs TRBV4-1 and TRBJ1-5, with a possible D match to TRBD1 (5 bases). Trimming stripped 0 bases from V and 4 bases from J, with 10 bases between. The germline gives CDR1 MGHRA, CDR2 YSYEKL. CDR3 size: 15 residues. The CDR3 spells CASSQEDTANQPQHF. Here the CDR3 DNA reads TGCGCCAGCAGCCAAGAGGACACAGCAAATCAGCCCCAGCATTTT.

This chain links TRBV5-4 with TRBJ1-4; a possible D gene is TRBD1 (6 bases). Trimming removed 4 bases from V and 7 bases from J, with 14 bases in between. The CDR3 is 14 amino acids. Per the germline V gene, CDR1 is SGHNT and CDR2 is YYREEE (reference sequence). Here the CDR3 DNA reads TGTGCCAGCAGCCCAGGGGTGATCGGTGAAAAACTGTTTTTT. Translation gives CASSPGVIGEKLFF. The full variable domain, rest sourced from reference TRBV5-4 and TRBJ1-4, is ETGVTQSPTHLIKTRGQQVTLRCSSQSGHNTVSWYQQALGQGPQFIFQYYREEENGRGNFPPRFSGLQFPNYSSELNVNALELDDSALYLCASSPGVIGEKLFFGSGTQLSVL.

V gene TRBV7-2 combines with J gene TRBJ2-5, with 8 bases lining up with TRBD2. In germline, CDR1 is SGHTA, CDR2 FQGNSA. V dropped 5 bases and J dropped 9; count of bases not matched to a gene: 17. This CDR3 region has 16 residues. CDR3 sequence reads: CASSRVGAGAGAAQYF. For the CDR3, the DNA is TGTGCCAGCAGCCGAGTGGGGGCGGGAGCGGGGGCGGCCCAGTACTTC. Full variable domain (missing parts from reference TRBV7-2 and TRBJ2-5): GAGVSQSPSNKVTEKGKDVELRCDPISGHTALYWYRQSLGQGLEFLIYFQGNSAPDKSGLPSDRFSAERTGGSVSTLTIQRTQQEDSAVYLCASSRVGAGAGAAQYFGPGTRLLVL.

The genes are TRBV6-1 and TRBJ2-2; D not resolved. Between the trimmed V and J ends, which lost 1 base and 5 bases, there was a span of 8 bases. CDR1 is MNHNS, CDR2 SASEGT, per germline. The CDR3 runs 14 residues. CDR3 in DNA: TGTGCCAGCAGTGAAGAGCCCAGGACCGGGGAGCTGTTTTTT. It is translated as CASSEEPRTGELFF.

The J gene is TRBJ1-4, the V gene TRBV30, with a possible D match to TRBD1 (6 bases). From germline, CDR1 is GTSNPN and CDR2 SVGIG (reference sequence). V gave up 1 base and J gave up 7 bases, with 22 bases separating them. This CDR3 spans 17 amino acids. The CDR3 protein is CAWSGGEDTGIGEKLFF. The CDR3 region has the DNA TGTGCCTGGAGTGGGGGGGAGGACACAGGGATTGGTGAAAAACTGTTTTTT.

The chain combines TRBV7-9 with TRBJ1-2; 8 nucleotides match TRBD1. The V gene end was trimmed by 2 bases and the J gene end by 4 bases; junction bases not matched to a gene: 6. The CDR3 has 15 amino acids. CDR1 and CDR2 from the germline V gene are SEHNR and FQNEAQ (reference sequence). CDR3 coding DNA: TGTGCCAGCAGCTTATCCGGGACAGGAACCTATGGCTACACCTTC. This encodes CASSLSGTGTYGYTF.

J is TRBJ1-6 and V is TRBV30; D is possibly TRBD1 (6 bases). V lost 1 base to trimming and J lost 6 bases, with 10 bases between them. This CDR3 comprises 14 residues. The V gene's germline CDR1 is GTSNPN and CDR2 SVGIG (reference sequence). The CDR3 DNA is TGTGCCTGGAGTGGGACAGTGGGTAATTCACCCCTCCACTTT. Translation gives CAWSGTVGNSPLHF.

This clone was seen many times. The chain couples TRBV30 to TRBJ2-1; 9 bases align to TRBD2. The CDR3 runs to 14 residues. The V and J ends lost 2 bases and 6 bases, in that order; junction bases with no gene match: 5. Per germline, CDR1 GTSNPN and CDR2 SVGIG (reference sequence). Here the CDR3 reads CAWSSGLASNEQFF. CDR3 DNA: TGTGCCTGGAGTTCAGGACTAGCGAGCAATGAGCAGTTCTTC.

Turning to this clone: The same CDR3 also results from other DNA sequences found in this sample. The rearrangement joins TRBV6-5 to TRBJ1-6; no clear D. The germline V gene encodes CDR1 MNHEY and CDR2 SVGAGI. The CDR3 is made up of 12 amino acids. V was pared by 0 bases and J by 10 bases, with 4 bases between. Here the CDR3 reads CASSYSNSPLHF. The CDR3 nucleotides read TGTGCCAGCAGTTACTCAAACTCACCCCTCCACTTT.

The rearrangement links TRBV5-1 to TRBJ2-7; TRBD2 might be the D (5 bases). V was clipped by 6 bases and J by 2 bases, with 6 bases between them. Germline V gene lookup returns CDR1 SGHRS and CDR2 YFSETQ. The CDR3 sequence is 11 residues long. The CDR3 reads CASTEAYEQYF. CDR3 sequence (DNA): TGCGCCAGCACGGAGGCCTACGAGCAGTACTTC.

Concerning this clone: Germline and junction disagree at one end, which may indicate a read error. V is TRBV6-5 and J is TRBJ1-3, with D perhaps TRBD1 (6 bases). Germline V gene data show CDR1 as MNHEY and CDR2 as SVGAGI. The CDR3 extends over 13 amino acids. The CDR3 here is CASSYARGGKLDF. DNA of the CDR3: TGTGCCAGCAGTTACGCGAGGGGGGGGAAGCTGGATTTT.

This chain uses TRBV7-2 with TRBJ1-4, with D unclear. V was clipped by 3 bases and J by 8 bases, with 10 bases between them. The CDR3 consists of 13 residues. CDR1 is SGHTA, CDR2 FQGNSA, per germline. The CDR3 sequence is CASSFSEGEKLFF. In DNA, the CDR3 is TGTGCCAGCAGCTTCTCAGAGGGCGAAAAACTGTTTTTT.

The chain joins TRBV4-3 to TRBJ1-4, with D tentatively TRBD1 (5 bases). The V gene lost 6 bases and the J gene lost 7 bases, with 24 bases spanning the gap. The CDR3 has 17 amino acids. Germline-derived CDR1 and CDR2 are LGHNA and YSLEER. The CDR3 DNA reads TGCGCCAGCAGTCAGAACGCCCACCGGGGGTCTAGTGAAAAACTGTTTTTT. Translation gives CASSQNAHRGSSEKLFF.

J is TRBJ1-1 and V is TRBV30, with D unclear. This CDR3 has 10 residues. Looked up from germline, CDR1 is GTSNPN and CDR2 is SVGIG (reference sequence). Trimming cost V 2 bases and J 6 bases, with 4 bases left between them. The CDR3 loop reads CAWSSAEAFF. CDR3 bases: TGTGCCTGGAGTTCGGCTGAAGCTTTCTTT.

Concerning this clone: A far larger clone is only one base removed, so a read error is likely. The sample holds other DNA sequences that translate to the same CDR3. The gene calls are TRBV6-6 and TRBJ2-5; D may match TRBD1 or TRBD2 (7 bases each). V was trimmed by 6 bases and J by 5 bases, leaving 10 bases between them. Germline V CDR1 and CDR2: MNHNY, SVGAGI (reference sequence). The CDR3 spans 12 residues. The CDR3 is CASSQGGETQYF. CDR3 in DNA: TGTGCCAGCAGCCAGGGGGGGGAGACCCAGTACTTC.